Sequencing of this TCR beta chain was carried out in a study of CD8+CD57+ T cells in acquired aplastic anemia (dated by TCRdb to between 2018 and 2020). Some background on the complete study: A mean of approximately 3 ug of DNA, ranging from about 0.2 to 27.4 ug, was extracted from sorted CD4+ and CD8+ cells. CD8+CD57+ expansion was defined as frequency above the mean frequency observed in healthy subjects. Study-wide conclusions, independent of this receptor: Although 25 to 30 CD8+ CDR3 sequences were shared by patients and controls, these sequences appeared highly expressed in patients and within the immunodominant clones of patients. Between patients and healthy controls, no significant difference in CD8+ Simpson's diversity was found (P=0.060).

Expansion of CD8+CD57+ cells had been shown by flow cytometry in the patients chosen for sequencing. Severe acquired aplastic anemia was diagnosed in all patients according to International Study of Aplastic Anemia and Agranulocytosis and Camitta criteria. At the time blood was sampled, none of the patients had received any therapy. In this study, sorted CD4+ and CD8+ T cells from the blood of healthy subjects and of severe aplastic anemia patients had their TCR repertoires deep-sequenced. In the USA, patient enrollment took place under clinicaltrials.gov protocols 00001620, 01623167, 00001397, 00071045, 00081523 and 00961064. Ficoll-Paque density gradient centrifugation was used to isolate peripheral blood mononuclear cells. Before DNA extraction, CD4+ and CD8+ T cells were sorted with FACS or magnetic beads. Genomic DNA served as template for TCR beta VDJ combination and CDR3 sequence profiling. An Illumina HiSeq 2000 was used for TCR repertoire sequencing. As for how the authors treated the data: Repertoire assessment relied on Simpson's diversity index, CDR3 size and DJ length profiles, and TRBV/TRBJ rearrangement plots. The most abundant DNA sequence in the deep sequencing data was defined as the immunodominant clone. CDR3 amino acid sequences were checked for sharing across subjects and were also compared against the VDJdb database and published repertoires. In TCRdb, the public reads were trimmed at Q25 with fastp and aligned with MiXCR, with productive beta chains retained. For every CDR3 protein sequence, its rows merge into one entry that carries the most common genes and DNA. The V and J calls shown here were made by TCRdb, not taken from the authors' results. In this sample the table shows a few hundred thousand distinct CDR3 sequences, about half of which occur a single time. The ten largest clones capture just under 20% of the sample.

CDR1 SGHRS and CDR2 YFSETQ are derived from the germline V gene. For this chain, trimming is 4 bases at the V end and 5 bases at the J end, and the number of junction bases without a gene match is 7. Including cysteine and phenylalanine, the CDR3 has 14 amino acids. This entry keeps only the CDR3 DNA: 42 bases, framed from base 1. This clonotype has a count of ten or more. No antigen is known for it. The input lacks base qualities; no much larger clone sits a single base away. Sequenced input: sorted CD4+, CD8+, or CD8+CD57+ T cells (not recorded which) from PBMCs. This receptor was taken from a human donor with aplastic anemia. Recombination connected TRBV5-1 to TRBJ2-5; TRBD2 matches 8 bases in the middle. The encoded CDR3 is CASSPGLAGETQYF. The sequenced DNA is TGCGCCAGCAGCCCCGGACTAGCCGGGGAGACCCAGTACTTC.